A single sample gave rise to the 26 T cell receptor beta chains below, sequenced in a study of multiple sclerosis patients with progressive multifocal leukoencephalopathy. TCRdb's copy holds only in-frame clones and misses some; the assay was immunoSEQ multiplex PCR. The sample holds about 32,000 clones, approximately 92% seen once. Time point: before natalizumab initiation. Material for sequencing was PBMCs. These receptors all stem from a man aged 30-40 years with multiple sclerosis.

This chain connects TRBV5-4 to TRBJ2-5, with 8 nucleotides matching TRBD1. The V segment lost 3 bases and the J segment 5 bases; nucleotides outside the gene matches: 3. Germline V lookup: CDR1 SGHNT, CDR2 YYREEE (reference sequence). The length of the CDR3 is 13 residues. CDR3 nucleotides: TGTGCCAGCAGCTCGTACAGGGGGGAGACCCAGTACTTC. It encodes CASSSYRGETQYF.

This clone was observed a single time. This specimen includes other DNA sequences encoding the same CDR3. This chain uses TRBV27 with TRBJ1-2; 11 positions agree with TRBD1. Unmatched junction bases numbered 15, after V lost 4 bases and J lost 8 bases. Germline lookup yields CDR1 MNHEY and CDR2 SMNVEV (reference sequence). The CDR3 covers 17 residues. This chain's CDR3 is CASSSFGDRGLRGGYTF. CDR3 sequence (DNA): TGTGCCAGCAGTTCTTTTGGGGACAGGGGGTTACGGGGGGGCTACACCTTC.

The CDR3 nucleotides read TGTGCCAGCAGCGTAGGGAGGGTGGAGGGAGAGGAGCAGTACTTC. As protein: CASSVGRVEGEEQYF. This chain links TRBV9 with TRBJ2-7, with D possibly matching TRBD2 (6 bases). The CDR3 contains 15 residues. V was pared by 0 bases and J by 7 bases, with 17 bases between. CDR1 is SGDLS, CDR2 YYNGEE, per germline.

This chain links TRBV25-1 with TRBJ2-3; either TRBD1 or TRBD2 may fit D (5 bases each). Germline V gene lookup returns CDR1 MGHDK and CDR2 SYGVNS. With 4 bases removed from V and 4 bases from J, the gap between germline ends came to 6 bases. This CDR3 spans 12 amino acids. The CDR3 spells CASSVGADTQYF. As DNA, the CDR3 is TGTGCCAGCAGTGTGGGGGCAGATACGCAGTATTTT.

This clone is a singleton in its sample. This chain joins TRBV29-1 and TRBJ1-2; 9 nucleotides align to TRBD1. This CDR3 region has 14 residues. In germline, CDR1 is SQVTM, CDR2 ANQGSEA. The V segment lost 1 base and the J segment 4 bases; nucleotides outside the gene matches: 4. CDR3 protein: CSVEGGQGRYGYTF. CDR3 in DNA: TGCAGCGTTGAAGGGGGACAGGGCCGCTATGGCTACACCTTC.

V gene TRBV30 combines with J gene TRBJ1-5; 8 bases agree with TRBD1. From germline, CDR1 is GTSNPN and CDR2 SVGIG (reference sequence). The V segment lost 0 bases and the J segment 3 bases; nucleotides outside the gene matches: 7. This CDR3 has 16 residues. CDR3: CAWSVGTGITNQPQHF. The CDR3 bases are TGTGCCTGGAGTGTAGGGACAGGTATTACCAATCAGCCCCAGCATTTT.

The chain links TRBV9 to TRBJ2-5; TRBD1 or TRBD2 may be the D gene (6 bases each). CDR1 SGDLS and CDR2 YYNGEE come from the germline V gene. The length of the CDR3 is 16 residues. V shed 0 bases and J shed 4 bases, with 16 bases lying between them. The CDR3 region has the DNA TGTGCCAGCAGCGTAGCCCTCGGGGGCGGAGGAGAGACCCAGTACTTC. Translation gives CASSVALGGGGETQYF.

This CDR3 reads CASSSRGEQFF. The CDR3 bases are TGTGCCAGCAGTTCCCGGGGCGAGCAGTTCTTC. The rearrangement uses TRBV28 and TRBJ2-1; D tentatively fits TRBD1 or TRBD2 (5 bases each). V lost 4 bases, J lost 10 bases, and 8 bases lay in between. Germline V gene lookup returns CDR1 MDHEN and CDR2 SYDVKM. This CDR3 is 11 amino acids long.

The chain carries TRBV20-1 and TRBJ1-4; tentative D call: TRBD1 (6 bases). V was clipped by 6 bases and J by 8 bases, with 10 bases between them. The CDR3 is 11 amino acids. The germline gives CDR1 DFQATT, CDR2 SNEGSKA (reference sequence). DNA for the CDR3: TGCAGTGCACCGACAGGCGAAAAACTGTTTTTT. Its translation: CSAPTGEKLFF.

The CDR3 DNA sequence: TGTGCCAGCAGCCATCCGGACAGGGGCTATGGCTACACCTTC. Amino acid sequence: CASSHPDRGYGYTF. The V gene is TRBV6-5, the J gene TRBJ1-2, with 9 positions matching TRBD1. Losses at the gene ends were 6 bases for V and 4 bases for J; bases not matched to a gene: 6. This CDR3 region has 14 residues. In germline, CDR1 is MNHEY, CDR2 SVGAGI.

This chain uses TRBV4-3 with TRBJ2-1; possibly TRBD2 for D (6 bases). V dropped 0 bases and J dropped 10 bases, with 16 bases sitting between them. The CDR3 extends over 15 amino acids. CDR1 is LGHNA and CDR2 is YSLEER in the germline V gene. CDR3 nucleotides: TGCGCCAGCAGCCAAGATCGACTAGACTTTAGCGAGCAGTTCTTC. It specifies CASSQDRLDFSEQFF.

The rearrangement links TRBV20-1 to TRBJ2-1; no clear D gene. Trimming took off 6 bases at V and 7 bases at J, with 10 bases between the two ends. The CDR3 runs to 11 residues. Germline V gene sequence: CDR1 DFQATT, CDR2 SNEGSKA (reference sequence). CDR3 bases: TGCAGTGCCCGAGGTAGAAATGAGCAGTTCTTC. Translating gives CSARGRNEQFF.

CDR3 sequence (DNA): TGTGCCAGCAGTGAAGTAGTCGGACAGGCGATCCAAGAGACCCAGTACTTC. It is translated as CASSEVVGQAIQETQYF. The rearrangement joins TRBV6-1 to TRBJ2-5, with 7 bases lining up with TRBD1. Germline V gives CDR1 MNHNS, CDR2 SASEGT. The CDR3 has 17 amino acids. V shed 1 base, J shed 1 base, and the junction held 9 bases outside the gene matches.

Remarks on this clone: Other DNA sequences in the same sample also yield this CDR3. The chain uses TRBV9 and TRBJ2-3, with D possibly TRBD1 on 5 matching bases. Per the germline V gene, CDR1 is SGDLS and CDR2 is YYNGEE. V was cut by 0 bases and J by 4 bases, with 12 bases left in between. The CDR3 is 15 amino acids. In nucleotides, the CDR3 is TGTGCCAGCAGCGTAGAAGGGGAAGGGCCAGATACGCAGTATTTT. Protein: CASSVEGEGPDTQYF.

The rearrangement joins TRBV19 to TRBJ2-1; D is undetermined. The V and J ends lost 3 bases and 4 bases respectively, with 4 bases between them. Germline V lookup: CDR1 LNHDA, CDR2 SQIVND (reference sequence). The CDR3 is 12 residues long. CDR3 residues: CASSIRYNEQFF. The CDR3 DNA follows: TGTGCCAGTAGTATCAGATACAATGAGCAGTTCTTC.

The chain joins TRBV5-4 to TRBJ2-2; TRBD2 matches 8 bases. This CDR3 region has 15 residues. The V gene's germline CDR1 is SGHNT and CDR2 YYREEE (reference sequence). The V and J ends lost 3 bases and 1 base, in that order; junction bases with no gene match: 2. The DNA for the CDR3 is TGTGCCAGCAGCTCCACTAGCGGGAACACCGGGGAGCTGTTTTTT. This codes for CASSSTSGNTGELFF.

A few counts support this clone. The chain couples TRBV7-9 to TRBJ2-7, with D possibly being TRBD1 or TRBD2 (5 bases each). The CDR3 contains 13 residues. Between the trimmed V and J ends, which lost 5 bases and 6 bases, there was a span of 14 bases. CDR1 and CDR2 (germline): SEHNR, FQNEAQ (reference sequence). CDR3 loop: CASSTGTAGEQYF. The CDR3 nucleotides are TGTGCCAGCAGCACCGGGACGGCTGGCGAGCAGTACTTC.

The genes are TRBV19 and TRBJ2-5, with 9 bases aligning to TRBD2. The J call is uncertain, as TRBJ2-7 better fits the DNA end. The germline V gene encodes CDR1 LNHDA and CDR2 SQIVND (reference sequence). The CDR3 is 14 residues long. In DNA, the CDR3 is TGTGCCAGTAGTACGGCCAGCGGGAGGTACGAGCAGTACTTC. Encoded protein: CASSTASGRYEQYF.

The V call is TRBV18, the J call TRBJ2-2, with D possibly matching TRBD1 (5 bases). CDR3 length: 16 residues. Germline CDR1 reads KGHSH; CDR2 reads LQKENI. V shed 3 bases and J shed 0 bases, with 11 bases lying between them. CDR3 sequence: CASSPRGQANTGELFF. The CDR3 coding sequence is TGTGCCAGCTCACCGAGAGGACAAGCGAACACCGGGGAGCTGTTTTTT.

This clone was observed a single time. J is TRBJ2-5 and V is TRBV13, with a weak D call TRBD1 (6 bases). The end of the DNA aligns better with TRBJ2-7, so the J call may be wrong. Germline CDR1 reads PRHDT; CDR2 reads FYEKMQ (reference sequence). The CDR3 totals 14 residues. This CDR3 reads CASSLRDTIYEQYF. CDR3 nucleotide sequence: TGTGCCAGCAGCTTACGGGACACCATATACGAGCAGTACTTC.

The V and J genes are TRBV13 and TRBJ1-1, with unresolved D. The CDR3 covers 13 residues. The germline V and J ends were trimmed by 3 bases and 3 bases, with 8 bases remaining between them. Germline V CDR1 and CDR2: PRHDT, FYEKMQ (reference sequence). CDR3 in amino acids: CASSFTGDTEAFF. CDR3 bases: TGTGCCAGCAGCTTTACCGGGGACACTGAAGCTTTCTTT.

The J gene is TRBJ1-5, the V gene TRBV23-1, with 8 bases fitting TRBD1. TRBV23-1 carries the ORF label, with uncertain function. This CDR3 comprises 16 residues. Losses at the gene ends were 6 bases for V and 1 base for J; bases not matched to a gene: 8. CDR3 loop: CASRKGQGSSNQPQHF. The CDR3 DNA is TGCGCCAGCAGGAAAGGACAGGGCTCGAGCAATCAGCCCCAGCATTTT.

V is TRBV4-1 and J is TRBJ2-7, with no clear D. The CDR3 extends over 14 amino acids. From germline, CDR1 is MGHRA and CDR2 YSYEKL. V was trimmed by 4 bases and J by 4 bases, leaving 14 bases between them. As DNA, the CDR3 is TGCGCCAGCAGCCCATCCCGTGGATTATACGAGCAGTACGTC. This codes for CASSPSRGLYEQYV.

The chain is built from TRBV19 and TRBJ2-7, with TRBD2 matching over 10 bases. Germline values: CDR1 LNHDA, CDR2 SQIVND (reference sequence). The CDR3 runs 15 residues. The V gene end was trimmed by 6 bases and the J gene end by 5 bases; junction bases not matched to a gene: 10. The CDR3 sequence is CASRRDLAGADEQYF. In nucleotides, the CDR3 is TGTGCCAGTAGGAGAGACCTAGCGGGAGCCGACGAGCAGTACTTC.

This chain's CDR3 is CASSLLSGPHNEQFF. The CDR3 nucleotides are TGTGCCAGCAGTTTACTCAGCGGACCACACAATGAGCAGTTCTTC. The chain links TRBV27 to TRBJ2-1, with D possibly TRBD2 on 5 matching bases. The germline V gene encodes CDR1 MNHEY and CDR2 SMNVEV (reference sequence). The V gene lost 2 bases and the J gene lost 5 bases, with 13 bases spanning the gap. The CDR3 extends over 15 amino acids.

The DNA of the CDR3 is TGTGCCAGCAGGGGACAGGGGAACCATGGCTACACCTTC. Amino acid sequence: CASRGQGNHGYTF. J is TRBJ1-2 and V is TRBV25-1; 10 nucleotides agree with TRBD1. V lost 6 bases and J lost 6; bases outside the gene matches: 4. This CDR3 has 13 residues. The germline gives CDR1 MGHDK, CDR2 SYGVNS.